The clone carrying this T cell receptor delta chain was counted a few times. What it binds is not known. The protein recorded in TCRdb matches a much larger clone and deviates from this DNA's translation at residue 14, suggesting a read error; the protein here is obtained by translating the DNA. This entry belongs to a study of γδ T cells in repeated Plasmodium falciparum infection. Study at large: Some Malian samples span acute malaria episodes; others come from no-transmission periods. Overall study findings and caveats: Repeated controlled infections reportedly drove waves of new clonotype selection in Vdelta2-negative, mostly Vdelta1+, gammadelta repertoires.

CDR1 and CDR2 (germline): GEAIGNYY, EKD. The CDR3 is 17 amino acids. TCRdb made new clone calls on the multiplex PCR reads using CATT. The table lists approximately 90,000 delta-chain clones, 0.75% to 1% of them singletons. Vgamma9/Vdelta2+ and Vdelta2-negative gammadelta T cells were flow-sorted from PBMC for bulk sequencing. V and J are TRDV2 and TRDJ3, with a possible D match to TRDD3 (6 bases). In the absence of a J gene in TCRdb, the DNA was matched to germline to assign it here. This receptor was taken from a pool of human donors (malaria-infected and uninfected, not separated). Sequencing used gamma-delta T cells from blood. The chain's CDR3 is CACDTVTGSRDTRKMFF. For the CDR3, the DNA is TGTGCCTGTGACACCGTGACTGGGTCCCGGGACACCCGAAAGATGTTTTTC.